One sample yielded the 22 T cell receptor beta chains listed below, sequenced in a study of PD-L1 blockade in urothelial cancer (dated by TCRdb to the late 2010s). Libraries were prepared through the immunoSEQ multiplex PCR assay. What TCRdb holds here is the immuneACCESS table cut down to in-frame rearrangements. Part of the clones is not present; checked against another copy, under half of the missing clones reflect an unresolved V gene, and the others are unexplained. The sample table lists some 50,000 clones, around 88% of them with a count of one. About 14% of the sample is held by the ten biggest clonotypes. The sample's time point label, decoded: pretreatment peripheral blood. This sample comprised PBMCs, obtained around atezolizumab (anti-PD-L1) treatment. Every receptor here comes from a woman in her sixties or seventies with urothelial cancer.

The V gene is TRBV19, the J gene TRBJ2-1; 14 bases are shared with TRBD2. CDR1 LNHDA and CDR2 SQIVND come from the germline V gene (reference sequence). The CDR3 spans 19 residues. V dropped 10 bases and J dropped 0; count of bases not matched to a gene: 14. The CDR3, as DNA: TGTGCCACCGACACCTGGACTAGCGGGGGGCTCAGCTCCTACAATGAGCAGTTCTTC. The encoded protein is CATDTWTSGGLSSYNEQFF.

V usage is TRBV19 and J usage is TRBJ2-1; 15 positions agree with TRBD2. With V trimmed by 9 bases and J by 7 bases, 4 bases remained unmatched. The CDR3 totals 14 residues. Germline V gene sequence: CDR1 LNHDA, CDR2 SQIVND (reference sequence). CDR3 amino acids: CASRTSGRANEQFF. The CDR3 DNA reads TGTGCCAGCCGGACTAGCGGGAGGGCAAATGAGCAGTTCTTC. Full variable domain (missing parts from reference TRBV19 and TRBJ2-1): DGGITQSPKYLFRKEGQNVTLSCEQNLNHDAMYWYRQDPGQGLRLIYYSQIVNDFQKGDIAEGYSVSREKKESFPLTVTSAQKNPTAFYLCASRTSGRANEQFFGPGTRLTVL.

The V gene is TRBV6-5, the J gene TRBJ2-5; 9 positions match TRBD1. The V segment lost 6 bases and the J segment 5 bases; nucleotides outside the gene matches: 10. The CDR3 spans 15 residues. CDR1 and CDR2 from the germline V gene are MNHEY and SVGAGI. The CDR3 region is CASRKTGTGMETQYF. CDR3 nucleotides: TGTGCCAGCAGGAAAACCGGGACAGGGATGGAGACCCAGTACTTC.

This clone has more than one count but fewer than ten. The rearrangement links TRBV7-2 to TRBJ2-6, with TRBD1 matching over 7 bases. Germline V gene data show CDR1 as SGHTA and CDR2 as FQGNSA. This CDR3 has 15 amino acids. V dropped 5 bases and J dropped 12; count of bases not matched to a gene: 13. The CDR3 sequence is CASSRDSSPGVVLTF. In DNA form, the CDR3 reads TGTGCCAGCAGCCGGGACAGCTCCCCAGGTGTCGTCCTGACTTTC.

This clone appeared a few times. V usage is TRBV10-3 and J usage is TRBJ1-2; perhaps TRBD1 as D (5 bases). Trimming shortened V by 0 bases and J by 4 bases, and 15 bases separated the two germline ends. Germline lookup yields CDR1 ENHRY and CDR2 SYGVKD. CDR3 length equals 16 residues. CDR3 loop: CAISESMLGGSYGYTF. CDR3 bases: TGTGCCATCAGTGAGTCTATGCTGGGGGGATCCTATGGCTACACCTTC.

The chain combines TRBV19 with TRBJ1-4; D unclear. CDR3 length: 13 amino acids. V was trimmed by 7 bases and J by 0 bases, leaving 6 bases between them. CDR1 and CDR2 from the germline V gene are LNHDA and SQIVND (reference sequence). The CDR3 sequence is CASKQTTNEKLFF. CDR3 nucleotides: TGTGCCAGTAAACAAACAACTAATGAAAAACTGTTTTTT.

The chain carries TRBV15 and TRBJ1-1; D perhaps matches TRBD1 (6 bases). Germline CDR1 is LNHNV and CDR2 is YYDKDF (reference sequence). CDR3 length: 14 amino acids. Between the trimmed V and J ends, which lost 2 bases and 5 bases, there was a span of 12 bases. CDR3 residues: CATSRTNQGTEAFF. The CDR3 DNA is TGTGCCACCAGCAGAACCAACCAGGGGACTGAAGCTTTCTTT.

The V and J genes are TRBV5-1 and TRBJ1-1; the match to TRBD1 covers 9 bases. The V gene's germline CDR1 is SGHRS and CDR2 YFSETQ. This CDR3 is built from 14 residues. Unmatched junction bases numbered 3, after V lost 3 bases and J lost 3 bases. CDR3 sequence reads: CASSSGQGHTEAFF. CDR3 sequence (DNA): TGCGCCAGCAGCTCAGGACAGGGGCACACTGAAGCTTTCTTT.

The chain recombines TRBV9 with TRBJ2-3; 7 bases agree with TRBD2. V trimming: 4 bases; J trimming: 5 bases; junction bases outside the gene matches: 13. The CDR3 has 16 amino acids. CDR1 and CDR2 (germline): SGDLS, YYNGEE. The CDR3 coding sequence is TGTGCCAGCAGCCCCCAGACGCTAGCGGCACAAGATACGCAGTATTTT. Translated, it gives CASSPQTLAAQDTQYF.

This clone was counted between two and nine times. The CDR3 nucleotides are TGTGCCAGCAGCCCACCCGGGACAGCCTATGGCTACACCTTC. This gives the protein CASSPPGTAYGYTF. The chain recombines TRBV7-2 with TRBJ1-2; 7 bases match TRBD1. Germline V gives CDR1 SGHTA, CDR2 FQGNSA. This CDR3 spans 14 amino acids. V lost 5 bases and J lost 4; bases outside the gene matches: 7.

The chain is built from TRBV6-4 and TRBJ1-2; 9 bases match TRBD1. Germline V gene sequence: CDR1 MRHNA, CDR2 SNTAGT. The ends lost 3 bases at V and 6 bases at J; junction bases unmatched: 5. This CDR3 is 14 amino acids long. The CDR3 DNA is TGTGCCAGCAGTGAGCGGACAGGGGAGAATGGCTACACCTTC. It encodes CASSERTGENGYTF.

The chain is built from TRBV6-5 and TRBJ2-3, with a weak D call TRBD1 (6 bases). This CDR3 region has 15 residues. CDR1 is MNHEY, CDR2 SVGAGI, per germline. V lost 5 bases and J lost 5, with 17 bases in between. DNA for the CDR3: TGTGCCAGCAGTCTTAGGACAGTAGGGAAAGATACGCAGTATTTT. Translation gives CASSLRTVGKDTQYF.

The chain recombines TRBV28 with TRBJ1-4; 10 bases align to TRBD1. After removal of 7 bases from V and 6 bases from J, the junction contained 8 bases not matched to a gene. The CDR3 length is 15 residues. CDR1 is MDHEN and CDR2 is SYDVKM in the germline V gene. The CDR3 DNA reads as TGTGCCAGCACTTCTTCGGGACAGGGGTATGAAAAACTGTTTTTT. This sequence encodes CASTSSGQGYEKLFF. The full variable domain, with the rest looked up from reference TRBV28 and TRBJ1-4, is DVKVTQSSRYLVKRTGEKVFLECVQDMDHENMFWYRQDPGLGLRLIYFSYDVKMKEKGDIPEGYSVSREKKERFSLILESASTNQTSMYLCASTSSGQGYEKLFFGSGTQLSVL.

The V and J genes are TRBV5-6 and TRBJ1-5; D gene unclear. CDR1 is SGHDT and CDR2 is YYEEEE in the germline V gene. The CDR3 contains 14 residues. The V and J ends lost 3 bases and 4 bases respectively, with 11 bases between them. CDR3 in DNA: TGTGCCAGCAGCTGGGGTACGGGGAATCAGCCCCAGCATTTT. Amino acid sequence: CASSWGTGNQPQHF. Full variable domain (rest looked up from reference TRBV5-6 and TRBJ1-5): DAGVTQSPTHLIKTRGQQVTLRCSPKSGHDTVSWYQQALGQGPQFIFQYYEEEERQRGNFPDRFSGHQFPNYSSELNVNALLLGDSALYLCASSWGTGNQPQHFGDGTRLSIL.

The CDR3 nucleotides read TGTGCCAGCAGCTTGGTGGGCGGGAGGGGGTCCTACAATGAGCAGTTCTTC. Protein: CASSLVGGRGSYNEQFF. The V call is TRBV5-4, the J call TRBJ2-1; 9 bases fit TRBD2. CDR3 length: 17 amino acids. Germline assignment: CDR1 SGHNT and CDR2 YYREEE (reference sequence). The ends lost 0 bases at V and 1 base at J; junction bases unmatched: 5.

This chain uses TRBV29-1 with TRBJ2-4; 10 bases are a match to TRBD1. The V gene end was trimmed by 5 bases and the J gene end by 1 base; junction bases not matched to a gene: 8. Germline assignment: CDR1 SQVTM and CDR2 ANQGSEA. The CDR3 is 16 amino acids. CDR3 sequence reads: CSVLGQGGAAKNIQYF. The CDR3 coding sequence is TGCAGCGTTCTCGGACAGGGGGGAGCGGCCAAAAACATTCAGTACTTC.

J is TRBJ1-2 and V is TRBV10-3; D call uncertain. In germline, CDR1 is ENHRY, CDR2 SYGVKD. This CDR3 spans 14 amino acids. V lost 5 bases and J lost 1, with 11 bases in between. The CDR3 protein is CAISPTEFNYGYTF. The CDR3 DNA sequence: TGTGCCATCAGTCCAACAGAATTTAACTATGGCTACACCTTC.

The chain combines TRBV5-5 with TRBJ2-2, with a possible D match to TRBD1 (5 bases). V lost 2 bases to trimming and J lost 7 bases, with 9 bases between them. Germline assignment: CDR1 SGHKS and CDR2 YYEKEE (reference sequence). The CDR3 extends over 13 amino acids. The CDR3 sequence: CASSLGAFGELFF. The CDR3 DNA follows: TGTGCCAGCAGCTTAGGGGCCTTCGGGGAGCTGTTTTTT.

The genes are TRBV11-2 and TRBJ2-1; 9 bases are shared with TRBD2. This CDR3 is built from 15 residues. J lost 7 bases, V lost 6 bases, and 10 bases had no gene match. From germline, CDR1 is SGHAT and CDR2 FQNNGV. The CDR3 reads CASSSLRGGPNEQFF. For the CDR3, the DNA is TGTGCCAGCAGTTCCTTGCGGGGGGGGCCAAATGAGCAGTTCTTC.

The V and J genes are TRBV27 and TRBJ1-5, with 8 bases identical to TRBD1. The CDR3 has 15 amino acids. Germline trimming cut 3 bases from V and 8 bases from J; bases unmatched to any gene: 9. Germline lookup yields CDR1 MNHEY and CDR2 SMNVEV (reference sequence). The DNA of the CDR3 is TGTGCCAGCAGTTTGACACAGGGGGGATTCGAGCCCCAGCATTTT. This translates into CASSLTQGGFEPQHF.

CDR3 sequence reads: CSVGGQGVSGPQHF. As DNA, the CDR3 is TGCAGCGTTGGGGGACAGGGGGTAAGTGGACCCCAGCATTTT. The rearrangement joins TRBV29-1 to TRBJ1-5, with 11 bases matching TRBD1. Trimming took 4 bases from V and 10 from J; bases not matched to a gene: 9. This CDR3 contains 14 residues. CDR1 is SQVTM and CDR2 is ANQGSEA in the germline V gene.

The chain recombines TRBV7-2 with TRBJ1-1; weak D call: TRBD1 (6 bases). Trimming cost V 5 bases and J 5 bases, with 15 bases left between them. The CDR3 covers 14 residues. The germline CDR1 and CDR2 sequences are SGHTA and FQGNSA. The CDR3 here is CASSRPGGRTEAFF. CDR3 DNA sequence: TGTGCCAGCAGCCGACCGGGGGGCCGGACTGAAGCTTTCTTT.